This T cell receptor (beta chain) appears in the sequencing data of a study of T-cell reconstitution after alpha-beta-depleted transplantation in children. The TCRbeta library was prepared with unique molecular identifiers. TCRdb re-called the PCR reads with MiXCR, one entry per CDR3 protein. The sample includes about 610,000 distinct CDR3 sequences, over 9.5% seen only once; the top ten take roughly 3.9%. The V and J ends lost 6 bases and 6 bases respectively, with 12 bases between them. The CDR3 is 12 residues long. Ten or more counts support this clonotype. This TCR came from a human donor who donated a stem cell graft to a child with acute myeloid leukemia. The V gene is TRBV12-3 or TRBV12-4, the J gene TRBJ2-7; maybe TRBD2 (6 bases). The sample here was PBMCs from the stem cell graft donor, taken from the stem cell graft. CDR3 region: CASRLLAAEQYF. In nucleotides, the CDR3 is TGTGCCAGCAGACTACTAGCAGCCGAGCAGTACTTC.